These 21 T cell receptor beta chains originate from one sample sequenced in a study of cytomegalovirus exposure and HLA in healthy donors. Primers included in the PCR were 60 Vbeta and 13 Jbeta primers. Assay: immunoSEQ multiplex PCR; the TCRdb copy retains only in-frame clones and omits some. The table lists more than 95,000 clones, 74% of them singletons. The sample taken for sequencing was PBMCs. The source is a woman aged 45 to 65 in good health and CMV-seropositive.

The V gene is TRBV10-1, the J gene TRBJ2-2, with TRBD1 matching 8 bases. This CDR3 region has 14 residues. V lost 9 bases to trimming and J lost 1 base; unmatched junction nucleotides: 4. Germline lookup yields CDR1 WNHNN and CDR2 SYGVQD (reference sequence). CDR3 protein: CASTGTGNTGELFF. CDR3 nucleotide sequence: TGCGCCAGTACCGGGACAGGGAACACCGGGGAGCTGTTTTTT.

The J gene is TRBJ2-7, the V gene TRBV6-5, with 9 nucleotides matching TRBD2. Germline CDR1 and CDR2: MNHEY and SVGAGI. This CDR3 comprises 15 residues. V trimming: 7 bases; J trimming: 7 bases; junction bases outside the gene matches: 14. The CDR3 DNA sequence: TGTGCCAGCAAGAGAATAGCGGGGGCCTCGGGGGAGCAGTACTTC. This encodes CASKRIAGASGEQYF.

V and J are TRBV28 and TRBJ1-2, with 8 bases lining up with TRBD1. The V and J ends lost 1 base and 7 bases, in that order; junction bases with no gene match: 17. This CDR3 is built from 18 residues. Germline-derived CDR1 and CDR2 are MDHEN and SYDVKM. The CDR3 reads CASSLYYGGTGGSSGYTF. The CDR3 DNA is TGTGCCAGCAGTTTATATTACGGGGGGACAGGCGGGTCTAGTGGCTACACCTTC.

The chain has TRBV6-5 and TRBJ1-2, with D possibly TRBD1 on 6 matching bases. The CDR3 sequence is 12 residues long. Trimming removed 7 bases at V and 4 bases at J, with 10 bases between. In germline, CDR1 is MNHEY, CDR2 SVGAGI. CDR3 nucleotide sequence: TGTGCCAGCACCGACAGGATCTATGGCTACACCTTC. Its protein is CASTDRIYGYTF.

The rearrangement joins TRBV4-3 to TRBJ2-1, with D perhaps TRBD1 (5 bases). The V and J ends lost 4 bases and 8 bases respectively, with 15 bases between them. Per the germline V gene, CDR1 is LGHNA and CDR2 is YSLEER. The CDR3 runs 14 residues. The CDR3 bases are TGCGCCAGCAGCCCTGGGGCCCCCGGAGATGAGCAGTTCTTC. Its protein product is CASSPGAPGDEQFF.

The chain uses TRBV2 and TRBJ2-1; 8 nucleotides line up with TRBD2. The germline CDR1 and CDR2 sequences are SNHLY and FYNNEI. J was trimmed by 4 bases and V by 2 bases; bases with no gene match: 4. CDR3 length: 15 residues. CDR3 protein: CASSELRGGYNEQFF. CDR3 in DNA: TGTGCCAGCAGTGAACTCCGGGGGGGGTACAATGAGCAGTTCTTC.

V is TRBV4-2 and J is TRBJ2-5; weak D call: TRBD2 (6 bases). Germline assignment: CDR1 LGHNA and CDR2 YNFKEQ. The CDR3 consists of 15 residues. Trimming left V 0 bases short and J 1 base short, with 9 bases between. The CDR3 is CASSQDWRAQETQYF. CDR3 in DNA: TGTGCCAGCAGCCAAGATTGGAGGGCCCAAGAGACCCAGTACTTC.

The V and J genes are TRBV2 and TRBJ1-3; TRBD1 agrees at 8 bases. Per germline, CDR1 SNHLY and CDR2 FYNNEI. Germline trimming cut 8 bases from V and 4 bases from J; bases unmatched to any gene: 4. The CDR3 contains 13 residues. The chain's CDR3 is CASGQGRGNTIYF. The DNA for the CDR3 is TGTGCCAGCGGACAGGGTCGGGGAAACACCATATATTTT.

V gene TRBV12-2 combines with J gene TRBJ2-5; TRBD1, as called in the table, went unchecked against the DNA. TRBV12-2 is noted as a pseudogene. The CDR3 contains 17 residues. CDR3 nucleotide sequence: TGTGCAAGTCGCCCCGGCGCGGGCAAAGGGGGTGAGGAGACCCAGTACTTC. This gives the protein CASRPGAGKGGEETQYF.

The genes are TRBV27 and TRBJ2-5, with TRBD1 identical over 8 bases. Trimming removed 2 bases from V and 4 bases from J; junction bases left unmatched: 9. Per the germline V gene, CDR1 is MNHEY and CDR2 is SMNVEV (reference sequence). The CDR3 covers 16 residues. CDR3 amino acids: CASSLKRTGSGETQYF. Written as DNA, the CDR3 is TGTGCCAGCAGTTTAAAAAGGACAGGGTCGGGAGAGACCCAGTACTTC.

This sequence joins TRBV27 and TRBJ2-7, with D possibly TRBD2 on 6 matching bases. The germline gives CDR1 MNHEY, CDR2 SMNVEV (reference sequence). The CDR3 extends over 14 amino acids. V lost 8 bases and J lost 3, with 17 bases in between. CDR3 protein: CASRPLAVSYEQYF. The CDR3 region has the DNA TGTGCCAGCCGCCCCTTAGCGGTGAGCTACGAGCAGTACTTC.

The gene calls are TRBV18 and TRBJ2-7, with a possible D match to TRBD2 (6 bases). The CDR3 runs to 11 residues. CDR1 is KGHSH, CDR2 LQKENI, per germline. The V end lost 4 bases, the J end lost 5 bases, and 6 bases lay between the germline ends. The CDR3 region has the DNA TGTGCCAGCTCACGGGAGGACGAGCAGTACTTC. Protein product: CASSREDEQYF.

This clone occurred once. The J gene is TRBJ2-7, the V gene TRBV9; D might be TRBD1 (5 bases). This CDR3 region has 14 residues. V was pared by 4 bases and J by 2 bases, with 13 bases between. Germline V CDR1 and CDR2: SGDLS, YYNGEE. In DNA, the CDR3 is TGTGCCAGCAGCCCAGGGATCTCTGCCTACGAGCAGTACTTC. The encoded protein is CASSPGISAYEQYF.

The rearrangement links TRBV9 to TRBJ2-5; D is possibly TRBD1 (5 bases). CDR3 length: 15 amino acids. The germline V gene has CDR1 SGDLS and CDR2 YYNGEE. V was cut by 0 bases and J by 0 bases, with 9 bases left in between. The CDR3 loop is CASSVGVGDQETQYF. DNA for the CDR3: TGTGCCAGCAGCGTAGGGGTAGGGGACCAAGAGACCCAGTACTTC.

The J gene is TRBJ1-2, the V gene TRBV5-1; D unclear. The V and J ends lost 3 bases and 5 bases respectively, with 20 bases between them. This CDR3 is 16 amino acids long. In germline, CDR1 is SGHRS, CDR2 YFSETQ. Written as DNA, the CDR3 is TGCGCCAGCAGCTCGGGTGCGCCCGGAATGGATTATGGCTACACCTTC. Its translation: CASSSGAPGMDYGYTF.

V gene TRBV29-1 combines with J gene TRBJ2-3; D is perhaps TRBD2 (6 bases). Looked up from germline, CDR1 is SQVTM and CDR2 is ANQGSEA. The CDR3 is 13 residues long. Trimming cost V 7 bases and J 4 bases, with 15 bases left between them. CDR3 nucleotide sequence: TGCAGCGCCAGACTAGATGGGCCAGATACGCAGTATTTT. It yields the protein CSARLDGPDTQYF.

The chain is built from TRBV28 and TRBJ2-5; weak D call: TRBD1 (6 bases). Trimming left V 6 bases short and J 3 bases short, with 11 bases between. This CDR3 contains 13 residues. From germline, CDR1 is MDHEN and CDR2 SYDVKM. CDR3 nucleotides: TGTGCCAGCAGGGGGACAAGTAAAGAGACCCAGTACTTC. Translated, it gives CASRGTSKETQYF.

The rearrangement links TRBV18 to TRBJ2-7; TRBD1 aligns across 7 bases. The CDR3 is made up of 13 amino acids. The germline CDR1 and CDR2 sequences are KGHSH and LQKENI. Unmatched junction bases numbered 3, after V lost 2 bases and J lost 5 bases. The CDR3 here is CASSPGQGDEQYF. The CDR3 DNA is TGTGCCAGCTCACCAGGGCAGGGGGACGAGCAGTACTTC.

This chain connects TRBV27 to TRBJ2-5; TRBD1 aligns across 9 bases. Trimming at V came to 6 bases and at J to 3 bases, leaving 11 bases not matched to a gene. The CDR3 sequence is 16 residues long. Germline-derived CDR1 and CDR2 are MNHEY and SMNVEV (reference sequence). The CDR3 bases are TGTGCCAGCAGGTATACCCCAACAGGGGGCGAAGAGACCCAGTACTTC. It codes for CASRYTPTGGEETQYF.

Details on this clone: Compared with germline, one end of the junction differs, possibly owing to a read error. The CDR3 sequence: CASGQDGSPLHF. CDR3 DNA: TGTGCCAGCGGCCAAGACGGTTCACCCCTCCACTTT. V is TRBV4-2 and J is TRBJ1-6; D not certain. Germline CDR1 is LGHNA and CDR2 is YNFKEQ. The CDR3 is 12 amino acids.

This clone was observed a few times. This specimen includes other DNA sequences encoding the same CDR3. J is TRBJ2-2 and V is TRBV29-1; 14 nucleotides match TRBD2. The V and J ends lost 4 bases and 5 bases, in that order; junction bases with no gene match: 0. CDR3 length equals 14 residues. The germline V gene encodes CDR1 SQVTM and CDR2 ANQGSEA. CDR3 residues: CSVGLAGGTGELFF. The CDR3 nucleotides read TGCAGCGTTGGACTAGCGGGGGGGACCGGGGAGCTGTTTTTT.